These T cell receptor beta chains were read from a single sample in a study of shared clonotypes between healthy human individuals. This table comes from immunoSEQ multiplex PCR, and its TCRdb copy is limited to in-frame clones, with some not included. The sample lists more than 2,000,000 clones, more than 85% occurring once. Material for sequencing was naive CD4+ T cells from PBMCs. Receptors originate from a man aged 18 to 29 in good health. Some clones in this sample may be carry-over from other donors' samples. The CDR3 runs from the conserved cysteine through the conserved F or W. Each record gives: J gene, V gene, D gene, clone size, CDR3 length, CDR3 DNA, CDR3 protein. The D gene is left open where the match is weak. A clone size is listed for some rows: how often the clone was seen (once, few, many), or a class if it is expanded.

TRBJ2-1 | TRBV7-8 | TRBD2 | NA | 19 | TGTGCCAGCAGCCTGGTACTAGCGGGAGGGCCAGGGTCCTACAATGAGCAGTTCTTC | CASSLVLAGGPGSYNEQFF
TRBJ2-2 | TRBV2 | TRBD2 | NA | 16 | TGTGCCAGATCAAGCTCTAGCGGTACAAACACCGGGGAGCTGTTTTTT | CARSSSSGTNTGELFF
TRBJ1-2 | TRBV19 | NA | NA | 12 | TGTGCCAGTACAGACGGGGCGTATGGCTACACCTTC | CASTDGAYGYTF
TRBJ1-1 | TRBV19 | TRBD1 | NA | 13 | TGTGCCAGTAGAGGACAGGGTGGGACTGAAGCTTTCTTT | CASRGQGGTEAFF
TRBJ2-2 | TRBV7-3 | NA | NA | 15 | TGTGCCAGCAGCTTAAGACCGACGAACACCGGGGAGCTGTTTTTT | CASSLRPTNTGELFF
TRBJ1-2 | TRBV4-3 | TRBD1 | once | 16 | TGCGCCAGCAGCCAGTCCTTGCCAGGGGGTGGCTATGGCTACACCTTC | CASSQSLPGGGYGYTF
TRBJ1-1 | TRBV6-1 | NA | NA | 14 | TGTGCCAGCATTCGGGGATGGGGGAGCACTGAAGCTTTCTTT | CASIRGWGSTEAFF
TRBJ2-3 | TRBV10-3 | TRBD1 | NA | 13 | TGTGCCATCCGGGACAGGGAAACAGATACGCAGTATTTT | CAIRDRETDTQYF
TRBJ2-7 | TRBV29-1 | NA | NA | 13 | TGCAGCGTCGGGGCCGGGTGGCCCTACGAGCAGTACTTC | CSVGAGWPYEQYF
TRBJ1-5 | TRBV5-1 | NA | NA | 13 | TGCGCCAGCAGGAGGGACTTTGATCAGCCCCAGCATTTT | CASRRDFDQPQHF
TRBJ1-3 | TRBV15 | NA | NA | 14 | TGTGCCACCAGCGCCGAGATCTCTGGAAACACCATATATTTT | CATSAEISGNTIYF
TRBJ1-5 | TRBV7-2 | NA | NA | 13 | TGTGCCAGCAGCTTAAATTTCAATCAGCCCCAGCATTTT | CASSLNFNQPQHF
TRBJ2-6 | TRBV7-2 | NA | NA | 15 | TGTGCCAGCAGCTTAGTCGTCTCTGGGGCCAACGTCCTGACTTTC | CASSLVVSGANVLTF
TRBJ2-3 | TRBV28 | NA | NA | 15 | TGTGCCAGCCAGATCAGGGGATGGGCAACAGATACGCAGTATTTT | CASQIRGWATDTQYF
TRBJ2-7 | TRBV9 | TRBD2 | NA | 14 | TGTGCCAGCAGCCCCGGGACTAGTATCCACGAGCAGTACTTC | CASSPGTSIHEQYF
TRBJ2-7 | TRBV6-1 | NA | NA | 14 | TGTGCCAGCAGCCCAGAGACAGGAAGCGTGGAGCAGTACTTC | CASSPETGSVEQYF